Reported below is one T cell receptor beta chain. No alpha-beta pairing information exists for these sequences. TCRdb keeps only in-frame clones here, not all; method: immunoSEQ multiplex PCR. Of 54,000 or so clones in the sample, 81% are singletons; the top ten hold around 13%. This record belongs to a study of T cells in tuberculosis. Study-wide background: T cells were selected with CD1B tetramers loaded with glucose monomycolate. General study points: The stringent gate may have excluded weak CD1B-GMM tetramer binders.

This CDR3 is built from 18 residues. With V trimmed by 1 base and J by 2 bases, 6 bases remained unmatched. Looked up from germline, CDR1 is SNHLY and CDR2 is FYNNEI. After thawing and overnight rest, PBMC were stained with GMM-loaded CD1B tetramer, viability dye and anti-CD3 for sorting. The lipid loaded on the CD1B tetramers was C32 glucose monomycolate from Rhodococcus equi. Each donor contributed about 100,000 sorted tetramer-negative cells. Sequencing was done on a sample of CD1b-GMM tetramer-negative cells sorted from PBMCs. The J gene is TRBJ2-6, the V gene TRBV2, with TRBD2 identical over 9 bases. The origin of this receptor is an adult woman with latent tuberculosis. The DNA for the CDR3 is TGTGCCAGCAGTGAAGTCCCAGCGGGAGGAGCTGGGGCCAACGTCCTGACTTTC. Translation gives CASSEVPAGGAGANVLTF.